Listed below are T cell receptor beta chains from one sample, sequenced in a study of T cell responses to AZD1222 COVID-19 vaccine. The repertoire was sequenced with immunoSEQ multiplex PCR; TCRdb's copy has only in-frame clones and lacks some. The profile shows over 110,000 clones, 75% to 90% of them singletons. Sequencing was performed on peripheral blood, taken on day 0 of AZD1222 vaccination. The receptor source for this set is an adult in good health. Each CDR3 is given with its conserved first and last residue. D genes are given only for firm matches. Size is stated for part of the rows, as once, few or many counts, or as a class when the clone is expanded.

V gene: TRBV6-5
CDR3 length: 15
clone size: -
J gene: TRBJ2-2
D gene: -
CDR3 protein: CASRAQGGGTGELFF
CDR3 DNA: TGTGCCAGCAGGGCACAGGGTGGAGGCACCGGGGAGCTGTTTTTT

V gene: TRBV21-1
CDR3 length: 17
clone size: -
J gene: TRBJ2-7
D gene: -
CDR3 protein: CASSNFLGGSFTYEQYF
CDR3 DNA: TGTGCCAGCAGCAACTTCCTGGGAGGGTCCTTCACCTACGAGCAGTACTTC

V gene: TRBV11-1
CDR3 length: 15
clone size: -
J gene: TRBJ2-5
D gene: -
CDR3 protein: CASSLESGFQETQYF
CDR3 DNA: TGTGCCAGCAGCTTAGAGTCAGGTTTTCAAGAGACCCAGTACTTC

V gene: TRBV4-2
CDR3 length: 14
clone size: -
J gene: TRBJ1-2
D gene: TRBD1
CDR3 protein: CASSQEGQGDGYTF
CDR3 DNA: TGTGCCAGCAGCCAAGAGGGACAGGGGGATGGCTACACCTTC

V gene: TRBV18
CDR3 length: 15
clone size: -
J gene: TRBJ1-1
D gene: -
CDR3 protein: CASSPPGGTNTEAFF
CDR3 DNA: TGTGCCAGCTCACCACCAGGGGGAACCAACACTGAAGCTTTCTTT

V gene: TRBV20-1
CDR3 length: 12
clone size: few
J gene: TRBJ2-7
D gene: -
CDR3 protein: CSASGRGYEQYF
CDR3 DNA: TGCAGTGCTAGTGGCAGGGGATACGAGCAGTACTTC

V gene: TRBV11-2
CDR3 length: 13
clone size: -
J gene: TRBJ1-1
D gene: -
CDR3 protein: CASSSQGITEAFF
CDR3 DNA: TGTGCCAGCAGCTCTCAGGGTATCACTGAAGCTTTCTTT

V gene: TRBV19
CDR3 length: 14
clone size: -
J gene: TRBJ1-2
D gene: -
CDR3 protein: CASSTTVRNYGYTF
CDR3 DNA: TGTGCCAGTAGTACGACAGTCAGGAACTATGGCTACACCTTC

V gene: TRBV30
CDR3 length: 15
clone size: -
J gene: TRBJ1-5
D gene: -
CDR3 protein: CAWSPSATGNQPQHF
CDR3 DNA: TGTGCCTGGTCCCCCAGCGCAACGGGCAATCAGCCCCAGCATTTT

V gene: TRBV5-1
CDR3 length: 13
clone size: -
J gene: TRBJ2-1
D gene: -
CDR3 protein: CASSLAGSHEQFF
CDR3 DNA: TGCGCCAGCAGCTTGGCAGGTTCCCATGAGCAGTTCTTC

V gene: TRBV27
CDR3 length: 13
clone size: -
J gene: TRBJ1-2
D gene: -
CDR3 protein: CASSLGSDYGYTF
CDR3 DNA: TGTGCCAGCAGCCTGGGCTCGGATTATGGCTACACCTTC

V gene: TRBV4-1
CDR3 length: 15
clone size: -
J gene: TRBJ2-7
D gene: TRBD1
CDR3 protein: CASSIRDREEYEQYF
CDR3 DNA: TGCGCCAGCAGCATCCGGGACAGGGAGGAATACGAGCAGTACTTC

V gene: TRBV5-1
CDR3 length: 16
clone size: once
J gene: TRBJ1-2
D gene: TRBD1
CDR3 protein: CASSRSRDRGGYGYTF
CDR3 DNA: TGCGCCAGCAGCAGGTCCCGGGACAGGGGGGGCTATGGCTACACCTTC

V gene: TRBV4-1
CDR3 length: 15
clone size: -
J gene: TRBJ1-1
D gene: -
CDR3 protein: CASSQEEGVSTEAFF
CDR3 DNA: TGCGCCAGCAGCCAAGAAGAAGGGGTTTCGACTGAAGCTTTCTTT

V gene: TRBV10-1
CDR3 length: 15
clone size: -
J gene: TRBJ2-7
D gene: -
CDR3 protein: CASSNRGARRNEQYF
CDR3 DNA: TGCGCCAGCTCGAATAGGGGGGCGCGCCGTAACGAGCAGTACTTC

V gene: TRBV28
CDR3 length: 14
clone size: -
J gene: TRBJ1-1
D gene: -
CDR3 protein: CASRGGPLLTEAFF
CDR3 DNA: TGTGCCAGCAGAGGGGGACCTCTGCTCACTGAAGCTTTCTTT

V gene: TRBV3-1/TRBV3-2
CDR3 length: 17
clone size: -
J gene: TRBJ2-6
D gene: -
CDR3 protein: CASSQVRGNSGANVLTF
CDR3 DNA: TGTGCCAGCAGCCAAGTCCGCGGGAACTCTGGGGCCAACGTCCTGACTTTC

V gene: TRBV5-1
CDR3 length: 15
clone size: -
J gene: TRBJ1-1
D gene: -
CDR3 protein: CASSLPGGGNTEAFF
CDR3 DNA: TGCGCCAGCAGCCTTCCGGGGGGAGGGAACACTGAAGCTTTCTTT

V gene: TRBV15
CDR3 length: 13
clone size: -
J gene: TRBJ1-1
D gene: -
CDR3 protein: CATKTSGSTEAFF
CDR3 DNA: TGTGCCACCAAAACTTCAGGGTCCACTGAAGCTTTCTTT

V gene: TRBV6-2/TRBV6-3
CDR3 length: 15
clone size: -
J gene: TRBJ1-1
D gene: -
CDR3 protein: CASSYGGAGDTEAFF
CDR3 DNA: TGTGCCAGCAGTTACGGGGGGGCGGGGGACACTGAAGCTTTCTTT

V gene: TRBV24-1
CDR3 length: 13
clone size: -
J gene: TRBJ1-5
D gene: -
CDR3 protein: CATSERGDQPQHF
CDR3 DNA: TGTGCCACCAGTGAAAGGGGTGATCAGCCCCAGCATTTT

V gene: TRBV5-5
CDR3 length: 16
clone size: -
J gene: TRBJ1-5
D gene: -
CDR3 protein: CASSQDSGRGNQPQHF
CDR3 DNA: TGTGCCAGCAGCCAGGACAGTGGTCGAGGCAATCAGCCCCAGCATTTT

V gene: TRBV7-2
CDR3 length: 12
clone size: -
J gene: TRBJ1-2
D gene: -
CDR3 protein: CASSPAGWDYTF
CDR3 DNA: TGTGCCAGCAGCCCAGCAGGGTGGGACTACACCTTC

V gene: TRBV27
CDR3 length: 15
clone size: -
J gene: TRBJ1-6
D gene: -
CDR3 protein: CASSADTHYNSPLHF
CDR3 DNA: TGTGCCAGCAGTGCGGACACTCATTACAATTCACCCCTCCACTTT

V gene: TRBV29-1
CDR3 length: 13
clone size: -
J gene: TRBJ1-4
D gene: TRBD1
CDR3 protein: CSVGDRVNEKLFF
CDR3 DNA: TGCAGCGTTGGGGACAGGGTAAATGAAAAACTGTTTTTT

V gene: TRBV2
CDR3 length: 14
clone size: once
J gene: TRBJ1-4
D gene: -
CDR3 protein: CASNRGAINEKLFF
CDR3 DNA: TGTGCCAGCAATCGGGGGGCAATCAATGAAAAACTGTTTTTT

V gene: TRBV9
CDR3 length: 15
clone size: -
J gene: TRBJ2-7
D gene: TRBD1
CDR3 protein: CASSVGQGAPYEQYF
CDR3 DNA: TGTGCCAGCAGCGTAGGTCAGGGGGCCCCCTACGAGCAGTACTTC

V gene: TRBV6-5
CDR3 length: 13
clone size: -
J gene: TRBJ2-1
D gene: -
CDR3 protein: CASSRLTGSGQFF
CDR3 DNA: TGTGCCAGCAGTAGACTGACAGGCTCTGGGCAGTTCTTC

V gene: TRBV7-6
CDR3 length: 15
clone size: -
J gene: TRBJ2-5
D gene: TRBD2
CDR3 protein: CASSYGLADQETQYF
CDR3 DNA: TGTGCCAGCAGCTACGGACTAGCGGATCAAGAGACCCAGTACTTC

V gene: TRBV5-1
CDR3 length: 18
clone size: -
J gene: TRBJ1-3
D gene: -
CDR3 protein: CASSATGIGIYSGNTIYF
CDR3 DNA: TGCGCCAGCAGCGCCACAGGGATTGGGATTTACTCTGGAAACACCATATATTTT

V gene: TRBV7-4
CDR3 length: 16
clone size: -
J gene: TRBJ1-1
D gene: -
CDR3 protein: CASSLTPVRENTEAFF
CDR3 DNA: TGTGCCAGCAGCTTAACACCGGTCAGGGAGAACACTGAAGCTTTCTTT

V gene: TRBV6-5
CDR3 length: 13
clone size: once
J gene: TRBJ2-7
D gene: -
CDR3 protein: CASATVQLYEQYF
CDR3 DNA: TGTGCCAGCGCAACCGTACAGCTCTACGAGCAGTACTTC

V gene: TRBV29-1
CDR3 length: 11
clone size: -
J gene: TRBJ1-1
D gene: -
CDR3 protein: CSVERADEAFF
CDR3 DNA: TGCAGCGTTGAAAGGGCCGACGAAGCTTTCTTT

V gene: TRBV6-1
CDR3 length: 15
clone size: -
J gene: TRBJ2-6
D gene: -
CDR3 protein: CASSEHRAGANVLTF
CDR3 DNA: TGTGCCAGCAGTGAACACAGGGCTGGGGCCAACGTCCTGACTTTC

V gene: TRBV7-9
CDR3 length: 16
clone size: -
J gene: TRBJ1-2
D gene: TRBD1
CDR3 protein: CASSSTRDRTYYGYTF
CDR3 DNA: TGTGCCAGCAGCTCCACCCGGGACAGGACTTACTATGGCTACACCTTC

V gene: TRBV18
CDR3 length: 19
clone size: -
J gene: TRBJ2-7
D gene: TRBD2
CDR3 protein: CASSPPLREGQAGSYEQYF
CDR3 DNA: TGTGCCAGCTCACCACCGTTGCGGGAGGGCCAAGCGGGCTCCTACGAGCAGTACTTC

V gene: TRBV5-6
CDR3 length: 15
clone size: few
J gene: TRBJ2-7
D gene: -
CDR3 protein: CASSLEVAPYYEQYF
CDR3 DNA: TGTGCCAGCAGCTTGGAGGTAGCTCCTTACTACGAGCAGTACTTC

V gene: TRBV28
CDR3 length: 12
clone size: -
J gene: TRBJ1-2
D gene: -
CDR3 protein: CASSFREYGYTF
CDR3 DNA: TGTGCCAGCAGTTTCCGAGAATATGGCTACACCTTC

V gene: TRBV10-3
CDR3 length: 15
clone size: -
J gene: TRBJ1-1
D gene: TRBD1
CDR3 protein: CAIRGQAAMNTEAFF
CDR3 DNA: TGTGCCATCAGGGGACAGGCCGCAATGAACACTGAAGCTTTCTTT